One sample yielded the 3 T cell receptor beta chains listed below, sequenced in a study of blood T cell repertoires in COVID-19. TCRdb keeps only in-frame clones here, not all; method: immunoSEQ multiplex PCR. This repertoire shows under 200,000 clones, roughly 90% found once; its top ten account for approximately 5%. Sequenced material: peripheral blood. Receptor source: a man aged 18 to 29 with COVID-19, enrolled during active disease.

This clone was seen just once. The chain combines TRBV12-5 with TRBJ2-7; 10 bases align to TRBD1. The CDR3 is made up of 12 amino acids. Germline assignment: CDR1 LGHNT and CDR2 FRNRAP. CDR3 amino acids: CVGGQGTNEQYF. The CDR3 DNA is TGTGTCGGGGGACAGGGGACAAACGAGCAGTACTTC.

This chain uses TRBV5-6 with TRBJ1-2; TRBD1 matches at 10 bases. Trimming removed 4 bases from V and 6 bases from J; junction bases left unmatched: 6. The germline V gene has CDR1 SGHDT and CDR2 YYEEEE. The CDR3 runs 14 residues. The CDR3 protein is CASSPVGTGDGYTF. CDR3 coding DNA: TGTGCCAGCAGCCCCGTCGGGACAGGGGATGGCTACACCTTC.

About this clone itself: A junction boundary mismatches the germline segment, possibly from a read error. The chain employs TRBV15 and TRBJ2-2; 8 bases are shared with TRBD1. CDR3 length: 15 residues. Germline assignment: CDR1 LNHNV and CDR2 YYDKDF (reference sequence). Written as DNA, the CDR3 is TGTGCCACCAGCAGAGATCAGGGGGCCACCGCGGAGCTGTTTTTT. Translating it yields CATSRDQGATAELFF.